This T cell receptor (beta chain) was captured by sequencing in a study of cytomegalovirus exposure and HLA in healthy donors. Whole-study findings and limits: Cytomegalovirus-associated status was assigned to about 180 TCR beta chains.

The CDR3 runs 14 residues. Germline CDR1 is MGHRA and CDR2 is YSYEKL. V lost 1 base and J lost 7, with 11 bases in between. Amplification used 60 Vbeta primers and 13 Jbeta primers. Profiling relied on immunoSEQ multiplex PCR, and the TCRdb table lists in-frame clones only, not all of them. The table includes about 190,000 clones, approximately 70% detected once. On this clone itself: Its target is unknown.

V usage is TRBV4-1 and J usage is TRBJ2-1, with D perhaps matching TRBD2 (5 bases). The sequenced material came from PBMCs. This receptor was obtained from a woman under 40 in good health and CMV-seropositive. The CDR3 protein is CASSQAETGNEQFF. The CDR3 coding sequence is TGCGCCAGCAGCCAAGCGGAGACGGGGAATGAGCAGTTCTTC.